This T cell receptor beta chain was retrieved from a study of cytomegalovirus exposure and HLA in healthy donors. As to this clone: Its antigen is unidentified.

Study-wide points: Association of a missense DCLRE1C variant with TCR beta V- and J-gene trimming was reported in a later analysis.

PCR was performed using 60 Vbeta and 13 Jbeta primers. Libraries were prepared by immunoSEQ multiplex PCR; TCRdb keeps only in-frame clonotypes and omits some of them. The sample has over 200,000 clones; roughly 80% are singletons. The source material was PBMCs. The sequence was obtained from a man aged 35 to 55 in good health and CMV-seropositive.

For the CDR3, the DNA is TGTGCCAGCAGCCCACAGAGAAACTATGGCTACACCTTC. This codes for CASSPQRNYGYTF. The chain combines TRBV7-3 with TRBJ1-2; D call uncertain. The ends were cut back, 5 bases at V and 2 bases at J, with 9 bases in the middle. Germline V gene lookup returns CDR1 SGHTA and CDR2 FQGTGA. This CDR3 has 13 amino acids.